Included here is one T cell receptor (beta chain) sequence, with context. The ends were cut back, 2 bases at V and 2 bases at J, with 12 bases in the middle. The length of the CDR3 is 15 residues. Germline loops: CDR1 LGHDT, CDR2 YNNKEL (reference sequence). The sample comes from a study of blood T cell repertoires in COVID-19. Study summary: Italy, Spain and the United States were the sources of the convalescent and acute COVID-19 samples.

Everyone who took part was about 18 to 90 years old, and they came from some 23 US areas. TCRdb keeps only in-frame clones here, not all; method: immunoSEQ multiplex PCR. The table shows about 160,000 clones, with about 86% occurring only once. This receptor was obtained from a woman in her forties or fifties in a cohort exposed to, infected with or recovered from COVID-19 (not recorded which). The V and J genes are TRBV3-1 (or the pseudogene TRBV3-2) and TRBJ2-5; the D is unclear. Sequencing was carried out using PBMCs or T cells enriched from blood (not recorded which). Here the CDR3 DNA reads TGTGCCAGCAGCCAATGGAGATTCCTACAAGAGACCCAGTACTTC. Residues: CASSQWRFLQETQYF.